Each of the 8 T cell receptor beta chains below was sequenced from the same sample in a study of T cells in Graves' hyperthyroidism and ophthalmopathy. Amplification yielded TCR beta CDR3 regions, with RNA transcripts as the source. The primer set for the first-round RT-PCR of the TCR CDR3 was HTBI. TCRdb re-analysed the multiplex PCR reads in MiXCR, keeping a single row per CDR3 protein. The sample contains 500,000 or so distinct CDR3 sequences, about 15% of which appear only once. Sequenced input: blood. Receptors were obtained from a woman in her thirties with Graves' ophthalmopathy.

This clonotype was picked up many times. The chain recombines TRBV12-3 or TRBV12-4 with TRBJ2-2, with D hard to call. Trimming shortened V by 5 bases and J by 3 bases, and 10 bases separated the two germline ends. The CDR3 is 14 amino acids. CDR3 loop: CASSPEGYTGELFF. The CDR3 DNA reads TGTGCCAGCAGTCCGGAAGGGTACACCGGGGAGCTGTTTTTT.

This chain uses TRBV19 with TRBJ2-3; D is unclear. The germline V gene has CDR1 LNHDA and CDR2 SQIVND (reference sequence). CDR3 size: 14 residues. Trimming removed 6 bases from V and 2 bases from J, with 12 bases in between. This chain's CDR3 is CASRVGGATDTQYF. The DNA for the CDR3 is TGTGCCAGTAGGGTCGGCGGCGCCACAGATACGCAGTATTTT.

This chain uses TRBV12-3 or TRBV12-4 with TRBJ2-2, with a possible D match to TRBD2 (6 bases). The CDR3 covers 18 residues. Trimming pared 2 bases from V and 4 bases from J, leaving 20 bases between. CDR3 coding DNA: TGTGCCAGCAGTTTAAACTCGAGGCTAGCGTATCTCACCGGGGAGCTGTTTTTT. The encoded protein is CASSLNSRLAYLTGELFF.

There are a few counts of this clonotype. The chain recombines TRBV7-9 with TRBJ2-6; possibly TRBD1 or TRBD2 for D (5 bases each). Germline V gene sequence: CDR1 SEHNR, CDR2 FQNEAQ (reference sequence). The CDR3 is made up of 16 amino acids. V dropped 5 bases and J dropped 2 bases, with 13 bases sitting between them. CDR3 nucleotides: TGTGCCAGCAGCCCTACTTTGGGGGCTGGGGCCAACGTCCTGACTTTC. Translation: CASSPTLGAGANVLTF.

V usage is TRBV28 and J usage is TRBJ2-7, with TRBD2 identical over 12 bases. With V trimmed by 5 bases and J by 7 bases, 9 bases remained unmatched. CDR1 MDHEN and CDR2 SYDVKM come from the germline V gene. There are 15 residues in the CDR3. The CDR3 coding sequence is TGTGCCAGCAGTCCGGCTAGCGGGAGGGCCCAAGAGCAGTACTTC. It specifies CASSPASGRAQEQYF.

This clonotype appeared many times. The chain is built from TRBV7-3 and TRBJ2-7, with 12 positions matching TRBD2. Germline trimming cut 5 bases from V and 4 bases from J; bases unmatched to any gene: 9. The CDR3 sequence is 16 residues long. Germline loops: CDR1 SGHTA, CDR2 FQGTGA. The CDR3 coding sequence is TGTGCCAGCAGCGATCGAAAGACTAGCGGGAGTTACGAGCAGTACTTC. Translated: CASSDRKTSGSYEQYF.

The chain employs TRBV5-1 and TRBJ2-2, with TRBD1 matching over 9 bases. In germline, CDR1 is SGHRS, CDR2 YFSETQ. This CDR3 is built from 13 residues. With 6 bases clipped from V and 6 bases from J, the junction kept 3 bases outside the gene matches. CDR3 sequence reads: CASKTGGSGELFF. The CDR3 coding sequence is TGCGCCAGCAAGACAGGGGGGTCCGGGGAGCTGTTTTTT. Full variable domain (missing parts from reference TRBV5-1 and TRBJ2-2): KAGVTQTPRYLIKTRGQQVTLSCSPISGHRSVSWYQQTPGQGLQFLFEYFSETQRNKGNFPGRFSGRQFSNSRSEMNVSTLELGDSALYLCASKTGGSGELFFGEGSRLTVL.

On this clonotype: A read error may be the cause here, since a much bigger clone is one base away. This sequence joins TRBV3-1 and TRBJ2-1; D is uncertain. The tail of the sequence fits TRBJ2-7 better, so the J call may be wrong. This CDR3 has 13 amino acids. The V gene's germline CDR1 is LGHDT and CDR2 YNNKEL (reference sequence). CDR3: CASSSSTANEQYF. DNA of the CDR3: TGTGCCAGCAGCTCATCTACGGCCAATGAGCAGTACTTC.